The T cell receptor (beta chain) under discussion was sequenced for a study of blood T cell repertoires in COVID-19. The wider study: Sites across the United States, Italy and Spain contributed samples from acute and convalescent COVID-19. Sample material is recorded as cDNA or gDNA derived from T cells, B-cell-depleted T cells, or PBMCs.

The assay was immunoSEQ multiplex PCR, and TCRdb's table has in-frame clones only and misses some. The sample shows 100,000 to 110,000 clones, 88% of them seen only once. The CDR3 spans 14 residues. Germline CDR1 is SGHRS and CDR2 is YFSETQ. The V and J ends lost 2 bases and 7 bases, in that order; junction bases with no gene match: 2. The V call is TRBV5-1, the J call TRBJ1-6; TRBD1 aligns across 8 bases. The sample comprised peripheral blood. The receptor was derived from a human donor in a cohort sampled during active COVID-19. For the CDR3, the DNA is TGCGCCAGCAGCTTTCCAGGGGGCAATTCACCCCTCCACTTT. This codes for CASSFPGGNSPLHF.